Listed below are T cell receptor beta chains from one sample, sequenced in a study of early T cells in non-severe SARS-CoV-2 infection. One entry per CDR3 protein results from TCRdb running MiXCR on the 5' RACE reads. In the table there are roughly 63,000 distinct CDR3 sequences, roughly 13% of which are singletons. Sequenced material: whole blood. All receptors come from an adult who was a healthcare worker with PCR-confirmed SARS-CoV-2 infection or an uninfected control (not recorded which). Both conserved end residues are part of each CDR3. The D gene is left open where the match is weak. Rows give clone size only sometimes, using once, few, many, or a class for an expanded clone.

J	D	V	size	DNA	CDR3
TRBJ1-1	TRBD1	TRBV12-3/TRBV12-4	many	TGTGCCAGCAGACGCAGGGGGGCCGGTAACACTGAAGCTTTCTTT	CASRRRGAGNTEAFF
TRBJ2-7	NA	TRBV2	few	TGTGCCAGCATGCGGGACCCACCAAGCTCCTACGAGCAGTACTTC	CASMRDPPSSYEQYF
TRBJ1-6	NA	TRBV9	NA	TGTGCCAGCAGCCCCGGAGCTTCACCCCTCCATTTT	CASSPGASPLHF
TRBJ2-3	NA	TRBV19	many	TGTGCCAGTAGTATGAGGTGGGGTCGCACAGATACGCAGTATTTT	CASSMRWGRTDTQYF
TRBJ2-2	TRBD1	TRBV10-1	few	TGCGCCAGCAGCCCGACAGGGCTCACCGGGGAGCTGTTTTTT	CASSPTGLTGELFF
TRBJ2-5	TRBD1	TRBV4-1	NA	TGCGCCAGCAGCCTGGACAGGGAAGAGGCGGAGACCCAGTACTTC	CASSLDREEAETQYF
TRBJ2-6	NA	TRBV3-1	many	TGTGCCACCTCTGGGGCCAACGTCCTGACTTTC	CATSGANVLTF
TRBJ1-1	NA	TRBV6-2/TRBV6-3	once	TGTGCCAGCACGCAGATTAACACTGAAGCTTTCTTT	CASTQINTEAFF
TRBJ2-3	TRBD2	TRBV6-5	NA	TGTGCCAGCAGTTACGCAGCGGGGGGAACAGATACGCAGTATTTT	CASSYAAGGTDTQYF
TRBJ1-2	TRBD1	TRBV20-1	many	TGCAGTGCCAGGCAGGGGGTGACCGATGGCTACACCTTC	CSARQGVTDGYTF
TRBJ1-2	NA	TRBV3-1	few	TGTGCCAGCAGCCAAGAGAAGGCAGGCTATGGCTACACCTTC	CASSQEKAGYGYTF
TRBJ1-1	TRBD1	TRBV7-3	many	TGTGCCAGCAGCTCGACAGGGTCGGGTACTGAAGCTTTCTTT	CASSSTGSGTEAFF
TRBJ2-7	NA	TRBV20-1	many	TGCAGTGCTATCGGGACACCTTCCTACGAGCAGTACTTC	CSAIGTPSYEQYF
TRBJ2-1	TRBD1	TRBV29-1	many	TGCAGCTCCAGTGGTACAGGGGCGTACAATGAGCAGTTCTTC	CSSSGTGAYNEQFF
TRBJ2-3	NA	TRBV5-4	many	TGTGCCAGCAGCATGAGGGGGGGCACAGATACGCAGTATTTT	CASSMRGGTDTQYF
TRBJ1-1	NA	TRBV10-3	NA	TGTGCCATCACCGAGCCAGGGGTCGACACTGAAGCTTTCTTT	CAITEPGVDTEAFF
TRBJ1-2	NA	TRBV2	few	TGTGCCAGCAGTGTGGGGGGGTCGGCTAACTATGGCTACACCTTC	CASSVGGSANYGYTF
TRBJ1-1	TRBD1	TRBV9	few	TGTGCCAGCAGCGCCAGGGACAGGGCGCGACCAAGCAACACTGAAGCTTTCTTT	CASSARDRARPSNTEAFF
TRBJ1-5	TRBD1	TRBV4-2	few	TGTGCCAGCAGCCCAGGCTCGGGGGGCAGGGGGGATTCCTGGCCCCAGCATTTT	CASSPGSGGRGDSWPQHF
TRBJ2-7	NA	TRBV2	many	TGTGCCAGCTGGGAGACTCGTTACGAGCAGTACTTC	CASWETRYEQYF
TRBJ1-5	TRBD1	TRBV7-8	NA	TGTGCCAGCAGCTTAGCAGGGGGCGGACAGCCCCAGCATTTT	CASSLAGGGQPQHF
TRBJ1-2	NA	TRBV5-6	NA	TGTGCCAGCAGCTTTGCGGGGCGCGTGAACTATGGCTACACCTTC	CASSFAGRVNYGYTF
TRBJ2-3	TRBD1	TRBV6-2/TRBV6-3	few	TGTGCCAGCACTCATACCGGGACAGAAGACGTCGATACGCAGTATTTT	CASTHTGTEDVDTQYF
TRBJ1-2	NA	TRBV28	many	TGTGCCAGCAGTACCATGGTAGGGTTCAACTATGGCTACACCTTC	CASSTMVGFNYGYTF
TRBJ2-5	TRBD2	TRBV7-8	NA	TGTGCCAGCAGCTGGGGCGGGGGGGAGACCCAGTACTTC	CASSWGGGETQYF
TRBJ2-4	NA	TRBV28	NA	TGTGCCAGCAGCTTGGGACGAAACATTCAGTACTTC	CASSLGRNIQYF
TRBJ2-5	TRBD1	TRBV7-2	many	TGTGCCAGCAGCCGGACAGGGAGCTCCTCGGAGACCCAGTACTTC	CASSRTGSSSETQYF
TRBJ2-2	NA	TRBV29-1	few	TGCAGCGTTCTCTCGGGGAACACCGGGGAGCTGTTTTTT	CSVLSGNTGELFF
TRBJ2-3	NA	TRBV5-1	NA	TGCGCCAGCAGCGGCGGGGAGGCCACAGATACGCAGTATTTT	CASSGGEATDTQYF
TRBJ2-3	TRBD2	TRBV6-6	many	TGTGCCAGCAGTTACTCCCCGGGACTAGCGGGGGGGAGTGTCACGCAGTATTTT	CASSYSPGLAGGSVTQYF
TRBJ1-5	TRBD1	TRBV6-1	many	TGTGCCAGCAGTGGGAAACAGGGGGCCGGCAATCAGCCCCAGCATTTT	CASSGKQGAGNQPQHF
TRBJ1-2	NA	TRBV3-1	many	TGTGCCAGCAGGAATCAGGGGCAAGCTAACTATGGCTACACCTTC	CASRNQGQANYGYTF
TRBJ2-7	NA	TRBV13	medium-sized	TGTGCCAGCAGCTCCCGAGCGGTAGCCTACGAGCAGTACTTC	CASSSRAVAYEQYF
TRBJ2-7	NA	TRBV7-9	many	TGTGCCAGCAGCCCAAGGACGGAATCCTACGAGCAGTACTTC	CASSPRTESYEQYF
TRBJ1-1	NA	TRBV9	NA	TGTGCCAGCAGCGTAGGAGTGAGAATGAACACTGAAGCTTTCTTT	CASSVGVRMNTEAFF
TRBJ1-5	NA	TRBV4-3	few	TGCGCCAGCAGCCAAGTCCTTCAGAACATCGGCAATCAGCCCCAGCATTTT	CASSQVLQNIGNQPQHF
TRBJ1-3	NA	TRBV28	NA	TGTGCCAGCAGTGTTGCTGGAAACACCATATATTTT	CASSVAGNTIYF
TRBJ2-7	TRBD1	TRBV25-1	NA	TGTGCCAGTGGGCCGGGACAGGCGTACTACGAGCAGTACTTC	CASGPGQAYYEQYF
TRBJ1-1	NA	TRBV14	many	TGTGCCAGCAGCCAAGTCGAAAGGTCTGAAGCTTTCTTT	CASSQVERSEAFF
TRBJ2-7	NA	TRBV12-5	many	TGTGCTAGTGGTTTGGTAGACGAGCAGTACTTC	CASGLVDEQYF
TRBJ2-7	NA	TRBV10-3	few	TGTGCCATCAGTGAGGCGGGGATGGAGCAGTACTTC	CAISEAGMEQYF
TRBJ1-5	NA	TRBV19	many	TGTGCCATAGGATGGGGGGATCAGCCCCAGCATTTT	CAIGWGDQPQHF
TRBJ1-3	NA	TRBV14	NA	TGTGCCAGCAGCCAAGGTACCGGATTCTTCTCTGGAAACACCATATATTTT	CASSQGTGFFSGNTIYF